The present T cell receptor beta chain was sequenced within a study of cytomegalovirus exposure and HLA in healthy donors. Whole-study results and caveats: Across donors, presence/absence analyses took sequencing depth to be roughly uniform. A link between a missense DCLRE1C variant and TCR beta V- and J-gene trimming emerged from a later analysis. Most CMV-associated TCR beta chains were later found to appear HLA-restricted.

Though probably carrying unrecorded immune exposures, donors were nominally healthy at sampling. Primers: 60 Vbeta forward and 13 Jbeta reverse. The repertoire was sequenced with immunoSEQ multiplex PCR; TCRdb's copy has only in-frame clones and lacks some. This table has under 200,000 clones, approximately 84% appearing once. The V gene lost 2 bases and the J gene lost 5 bases, with 16 bases spanning the gap. Germline CDR1 is SGHRS and CDR2 is YFSETQ. The CDR3 totals 15 residues. On this clone itself: Its specificity is not known.

This rearrangement joins TRBV5-1 to TRBJ1-1, with a weak D call TRBD1 (6 bases). This receptor was identified in a woman between 45 and 60 years old in good health and CMV-seropositive. Sequencing was carried out using PBMCs. For the CDR3, the DNA is TGCGCCAGCAGCTTACAGGGAGGGAGGCGGACTGAAGCTTTCTTT. It is translated as CASSLQGGRRTEAFF.